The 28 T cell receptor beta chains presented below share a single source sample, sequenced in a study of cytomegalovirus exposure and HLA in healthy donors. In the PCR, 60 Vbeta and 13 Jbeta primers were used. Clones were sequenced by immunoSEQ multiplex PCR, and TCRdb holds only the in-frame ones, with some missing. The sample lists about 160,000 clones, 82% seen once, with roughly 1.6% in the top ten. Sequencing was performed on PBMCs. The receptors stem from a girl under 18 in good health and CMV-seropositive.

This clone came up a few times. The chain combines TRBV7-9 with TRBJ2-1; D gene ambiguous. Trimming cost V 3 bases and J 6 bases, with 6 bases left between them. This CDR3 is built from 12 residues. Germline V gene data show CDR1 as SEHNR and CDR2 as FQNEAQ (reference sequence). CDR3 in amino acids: CASSFRANEQFF. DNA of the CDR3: TGTGCCAGCAGCTTTCGAGCCAATGAGCAGTTCTTC.

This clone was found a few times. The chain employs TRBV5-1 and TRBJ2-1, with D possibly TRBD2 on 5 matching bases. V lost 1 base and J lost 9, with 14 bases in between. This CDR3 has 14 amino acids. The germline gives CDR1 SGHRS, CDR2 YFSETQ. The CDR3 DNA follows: TGCGCCAGCAGCTTGCAGGCGGGCCATAGTGAGCAGTTCTTC. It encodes CASSLQAGHSEQFF.

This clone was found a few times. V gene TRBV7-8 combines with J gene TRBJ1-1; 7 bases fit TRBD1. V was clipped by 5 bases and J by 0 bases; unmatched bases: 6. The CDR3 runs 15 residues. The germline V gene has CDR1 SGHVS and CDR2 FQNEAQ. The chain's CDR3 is CASSRPQGVNTEAFF. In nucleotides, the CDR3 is TGTGCCAGCAGCCGACCCCAGGGGGTGAACACTGAAGCTTTCTTT.

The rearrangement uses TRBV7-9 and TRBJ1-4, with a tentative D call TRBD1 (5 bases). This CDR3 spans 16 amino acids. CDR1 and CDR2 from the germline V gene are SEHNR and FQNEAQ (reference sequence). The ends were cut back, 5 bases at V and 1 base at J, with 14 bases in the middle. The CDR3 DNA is TGTGCCAGCAGCCGGGACCTGGGGGGAACTAATGAAAAACTGTTTTTT. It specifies CASSRDLGGTNEKLFF.

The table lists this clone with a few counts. CDR3 in DNA: TGTGCCAGCAGTCCTGGACTAGCGGGGGGCAACGAGCAGTACTTC. Its protein is CASSPGLAGGNEQYF. V usage is TRBV6-6 and J usage is TRBJ2-7, with TRBD2 matching over 14 bases. CDR1 MNHNY and CDR2 SVGAGI come from the germline V gene (reference sequence). The CDR3 contains 15 residues. V shed 5 bases and J 5 bases; nucleotides not matched to a gene: 5.

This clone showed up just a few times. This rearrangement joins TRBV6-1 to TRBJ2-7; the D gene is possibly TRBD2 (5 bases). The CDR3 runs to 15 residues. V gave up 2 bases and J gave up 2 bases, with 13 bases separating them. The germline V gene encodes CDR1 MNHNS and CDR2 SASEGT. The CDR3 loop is CASSEIPDGTYEQYF. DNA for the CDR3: TGTGCCAGCAGTGAAATACCGGACGGGACCTACGAGCAGTACTTC.

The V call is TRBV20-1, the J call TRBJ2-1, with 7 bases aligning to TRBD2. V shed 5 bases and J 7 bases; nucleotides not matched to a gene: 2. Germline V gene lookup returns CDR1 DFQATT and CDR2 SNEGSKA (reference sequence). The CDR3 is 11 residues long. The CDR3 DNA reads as TGCAGTGCTTTCGGGGGGAATGAGCAGTTCTTC. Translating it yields CSAFGGNEQFF.

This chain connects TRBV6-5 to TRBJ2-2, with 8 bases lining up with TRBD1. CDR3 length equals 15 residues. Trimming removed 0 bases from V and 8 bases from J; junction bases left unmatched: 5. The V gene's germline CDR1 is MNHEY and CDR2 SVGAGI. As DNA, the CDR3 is TGTGCCAGCAGTTACTCAGGACAGGGTAGAGGGGAGCTGTTTTTT. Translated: CASSYSGQGRGELFF.

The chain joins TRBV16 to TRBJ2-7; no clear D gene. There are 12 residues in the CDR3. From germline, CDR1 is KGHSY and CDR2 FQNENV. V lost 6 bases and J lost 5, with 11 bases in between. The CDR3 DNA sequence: TGTGCCAGCAGTCCCCTAGAGGACGAGCAGTACTTC. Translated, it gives CASSPLEDEQYF.

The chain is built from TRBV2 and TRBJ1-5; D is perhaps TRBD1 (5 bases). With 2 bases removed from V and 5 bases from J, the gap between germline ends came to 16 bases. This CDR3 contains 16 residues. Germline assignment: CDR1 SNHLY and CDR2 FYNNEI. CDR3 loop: CASSESVRVTYQPQHF. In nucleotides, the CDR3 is TGTGCCAGCAGTGAATCGGTCAGGGTAACATATCAGCCCCAGCATTTT.

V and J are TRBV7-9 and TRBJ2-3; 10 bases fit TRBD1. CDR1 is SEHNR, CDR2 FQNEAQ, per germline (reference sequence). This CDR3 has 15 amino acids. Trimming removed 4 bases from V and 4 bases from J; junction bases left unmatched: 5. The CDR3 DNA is TGTGCCAGCAGCTCAGGGACAGGGGTTTCAGATACGCAGTATTTT. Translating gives CASSSGTGVSDTQYF.

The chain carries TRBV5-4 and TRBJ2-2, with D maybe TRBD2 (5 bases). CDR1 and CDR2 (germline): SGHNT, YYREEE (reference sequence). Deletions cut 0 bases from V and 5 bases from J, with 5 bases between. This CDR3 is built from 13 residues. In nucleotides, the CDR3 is TGTGCCAGCAGCTTGGGAGGGACCGGGGAGCTGTTTTTT. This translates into CASSLGGTGELFF.

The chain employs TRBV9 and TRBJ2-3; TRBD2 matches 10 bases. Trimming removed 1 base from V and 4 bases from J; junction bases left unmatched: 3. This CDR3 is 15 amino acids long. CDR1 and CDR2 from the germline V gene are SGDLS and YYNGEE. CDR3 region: CASSVLAGVADTQYF. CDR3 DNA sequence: TGTGCCAGCAGCGTACTAGCGGGGGTGGCAGATACGCAGTATTTT. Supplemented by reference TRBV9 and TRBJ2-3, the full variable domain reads DSGVTQTPKHLITATGQRVTLRCSPRSGDLSVYWYQQSLDQGLQFLIQYYNGEERAKGNILERFSAQQFPDLHSELNLSSLELGDSALYFCASSVLAGVADTQYFGPGTRLTVL.

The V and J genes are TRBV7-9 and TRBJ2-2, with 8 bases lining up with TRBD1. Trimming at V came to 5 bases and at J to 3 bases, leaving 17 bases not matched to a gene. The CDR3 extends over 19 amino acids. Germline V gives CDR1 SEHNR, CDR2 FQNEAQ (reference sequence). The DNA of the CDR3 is TGTGCCAGCAGCCCGCAGGACGGACAGGGATCGGTGGACACCGGGGAGCTGTTTTTT. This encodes CASSPQDGQGSVDTGELFF.

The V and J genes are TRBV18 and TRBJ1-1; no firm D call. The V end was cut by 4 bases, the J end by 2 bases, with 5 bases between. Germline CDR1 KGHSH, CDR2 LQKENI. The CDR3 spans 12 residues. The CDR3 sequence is CASSRPNTEAFF. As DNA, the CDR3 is TGTGCCAGCTCACGGCCTAACACTGAAGCTTTCTTT.

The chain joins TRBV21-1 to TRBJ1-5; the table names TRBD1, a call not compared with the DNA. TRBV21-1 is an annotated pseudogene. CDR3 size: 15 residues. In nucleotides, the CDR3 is TGTGCCAGCAGCAAAGATGGGTACAGAACCGGGCCCCAGCATTTT. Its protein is CASSKDGYRTGPQHF.

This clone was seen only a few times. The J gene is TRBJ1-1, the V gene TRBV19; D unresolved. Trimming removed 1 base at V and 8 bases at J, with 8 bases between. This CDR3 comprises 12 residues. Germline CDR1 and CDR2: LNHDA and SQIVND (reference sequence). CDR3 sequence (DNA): TGTGCCAGTAGTATAGGAGGAGAAGAAGCTTTCTTT. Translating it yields CASSIGGEEAFF. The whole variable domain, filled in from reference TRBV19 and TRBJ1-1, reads DGGITQSPKYLFRKEGQNVTLSCEQNLNHDAMYWYRQDPGQGLRLIYYSQIVNDFQKGDIAEGYSVSREKKESFPLTVTSAQKNPTAFYLCASSIGGEEAFFGQGTRLTVV.

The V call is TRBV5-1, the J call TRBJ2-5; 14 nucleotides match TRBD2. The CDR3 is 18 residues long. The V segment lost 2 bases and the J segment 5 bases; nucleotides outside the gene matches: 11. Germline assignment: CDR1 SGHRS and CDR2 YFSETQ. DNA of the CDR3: TGCGCCAGCAGCTTTTCCGGGACTAGCGGGAGTGGGGCGGAGACCCAGTACTTC. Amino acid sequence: CASSFSGTSGSGAETQYF.

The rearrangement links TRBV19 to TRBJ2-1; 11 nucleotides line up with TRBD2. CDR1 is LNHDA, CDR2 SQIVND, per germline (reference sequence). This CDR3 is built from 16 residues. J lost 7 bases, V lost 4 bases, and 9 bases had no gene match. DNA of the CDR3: TGTGCCAGTAGTACCTCGCTAGCGGGAGGTAGGAATGAGCAGTTCTTC. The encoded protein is CASSTSLAGGRNEQFF.

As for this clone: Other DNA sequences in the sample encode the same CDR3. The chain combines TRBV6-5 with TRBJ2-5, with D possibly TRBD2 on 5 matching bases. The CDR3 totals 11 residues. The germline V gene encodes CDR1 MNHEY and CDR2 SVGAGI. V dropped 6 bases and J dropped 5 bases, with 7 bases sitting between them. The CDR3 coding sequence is TGTGCCAGCAGCTCGGGGGAGACCCAGTACTTC. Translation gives CASSSGETQYF.

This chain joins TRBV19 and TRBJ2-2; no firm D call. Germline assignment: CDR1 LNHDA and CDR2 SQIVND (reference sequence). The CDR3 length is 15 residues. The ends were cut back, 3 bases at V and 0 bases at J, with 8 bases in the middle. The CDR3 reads CASSMRRSNTGELFF. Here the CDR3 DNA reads TGTGCCAGTAGTATGCGGAGATCGAACACCGGGGAGCTGTTTTTT.

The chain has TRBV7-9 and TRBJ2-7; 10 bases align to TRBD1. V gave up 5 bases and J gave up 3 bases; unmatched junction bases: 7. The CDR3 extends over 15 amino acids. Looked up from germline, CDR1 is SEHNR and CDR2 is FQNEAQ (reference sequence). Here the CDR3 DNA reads TGTGCCAGCAGCCAGGGACAGGGGATTCTCTACGAGCAGTACTTC. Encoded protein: CASSQGQGILYEQYF.

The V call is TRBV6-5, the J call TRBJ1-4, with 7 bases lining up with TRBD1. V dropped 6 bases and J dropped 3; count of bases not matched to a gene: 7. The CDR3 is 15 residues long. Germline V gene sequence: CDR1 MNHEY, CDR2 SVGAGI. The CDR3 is CASRIRQGPNEKLFF. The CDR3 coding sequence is TGTGCCAGCAGAATTCGACAGGGACCTAATGAAAAACTGTTTTTT.

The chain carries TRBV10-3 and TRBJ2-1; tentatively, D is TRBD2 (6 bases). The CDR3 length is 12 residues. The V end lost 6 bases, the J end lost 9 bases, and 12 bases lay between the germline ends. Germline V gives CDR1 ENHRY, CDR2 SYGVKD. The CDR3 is CAISEGLTEQFF. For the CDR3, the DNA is TGTGCCATCAGCGAGGGACTCACTGAGCAGTTCTTC.

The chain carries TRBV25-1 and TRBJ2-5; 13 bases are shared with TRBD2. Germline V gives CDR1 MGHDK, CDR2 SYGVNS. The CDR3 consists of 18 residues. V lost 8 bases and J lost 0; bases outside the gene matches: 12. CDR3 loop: CASASLTSGGHYQETQYF. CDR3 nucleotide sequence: TGTGCCAGCGCCAGTCTGACTAGCGGGGGGCACTACCAAGAGACCCAGTACTTC.

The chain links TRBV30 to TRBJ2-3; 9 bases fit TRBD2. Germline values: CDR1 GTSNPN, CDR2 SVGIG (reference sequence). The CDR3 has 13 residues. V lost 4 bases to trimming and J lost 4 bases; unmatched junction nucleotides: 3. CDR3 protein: CAWMRGGSDTQYF. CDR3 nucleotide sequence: TGTGCCTGGATGCGGGGGGGGTCAGATACGCAGTATTTT.

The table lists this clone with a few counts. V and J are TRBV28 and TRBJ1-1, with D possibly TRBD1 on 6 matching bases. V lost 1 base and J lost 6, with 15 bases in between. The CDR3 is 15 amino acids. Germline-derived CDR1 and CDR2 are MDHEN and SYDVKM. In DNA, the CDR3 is TGTGCCAGCAGTTTATTCGGGGGGCATTTGTCTGAAGCTTTCTTT. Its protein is CASSLFGGHLSEAFF.

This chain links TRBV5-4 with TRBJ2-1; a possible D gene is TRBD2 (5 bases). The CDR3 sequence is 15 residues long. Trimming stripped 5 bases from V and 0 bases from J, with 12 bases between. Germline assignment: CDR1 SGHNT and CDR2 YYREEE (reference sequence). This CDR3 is CASRSGSNSYNEQFF. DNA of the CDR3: TGTGCCAGCAGATCGGGGAGTAACTCCTACAATGAGCAGTTCTTC.